Presented here are 28 T cell receptor beta chains from one specimen sequenced in a study of blood T cell repertoires in COVID-19. The repertoire was sequenced with immunoSEQ multiplex PCR; TCRdb's copy has only in-frame clones and lacks some. The sample has 140,000 or so clones, about 82% seen once; the top ten hold 6.2%. What was sequenced was PBMCs or T cells enriched from blood (not recorded which). Receptor source: a middle-aged woman who had recovered from COVID-19.

The chain carries TRBV7-9 and TRBJ2-7, with 7 positions matching TRBD2. Trimming took 2 bases from V and 7 from J; bases not matched to a gene: 2. The CDR3 is made up of 12 amino acids. Germline assignment: CDR1 SEHNR and CDR2 FQNEAQ (reference sequence). DNA for the CDR3: TGTGCCAGCAGCTTACCCGGGAGGGAGCAGTACTTC. It specifies CASSLPGREQYF.

The J gene is TRBJ1-4, the V gene TRBV2, with D uncertain. The CDR3 runs 16 residues. From germline, CDR1 is SNHLY and CDR2 FYNNEI. The V and J ends lost 5 bases and 0 bases respectively, with 13 bases between them. The CDR3 DNA follows: TGTGCCAGCAGTTTAGAAGTTTCCGCAACTAATGAAAAACTGTTTTTT. Encoded protein: CASSLEVSATNEKLFF. Filled out from reference TRBV2 and TRBJ1-4, the complete variable domain reads EPEVTQTPSHQVTQMGQEVILRCVPISNHLYFYWYRQILGQKVEFLVSFYNNEISEKSEIFDDQFSVERPDGSNFTLKIRSTKLEDSAMYFCASSLEVSATNEKLFFGSGTQLSVL.

The chain carries TRBV28 and TRBJ1-2, with 7 bases aligning to TRBD1. V dropped 2 bases and J dropped 3; count of bases not matched to a gene: 3. This CDR3 spans 14 amino acids. Germline assignment: CDR1 MDHEN and CDR2 SYDVKM. The CDR3 region is CASSLRQGDYGYTF. The CDR3 DNA follows: TGTGCCAGCAGTTTAAGACAGGGTGACTATGGCTACACCTTC.

DNA for the CDR3: TGTGCCAGCAGCTTAGGGTACAGTGAGAACACTGAAGCTTTCTTT. Translated: CASSLGYSENTEAFF. The chain joins TRBV11-2 to TRBJ1-1; no clear D gene. CDR1 is SGHAT, CDR2 FQNNGV, per germline. This CDR3 region has 15 residues. V lost 1 base, J lost 1 base, and 10 bases lay in between.

The chain uses TRBV7-8 and TRBJ2-5; 7 nucleotides align to TRBD1. TRBJ2-7 explains the end of the DNA better; the J call may be wrong. CDR1 is SGHVS and CDR2 is FQNEAQ in the germline V gene. The CDR3 loop spans 14 amino acids. The CDR3 sequence is CASSPGTVAYEQYF. The DNA for the CDR3 is TGTGCCAGCAGCCCCGGGACAGTGGCCTACGAGCAGTACTTC.

This chain uses TRBV28 with TRBJ2-1, with D possibly matching TRBD1 (5 bases). V dropped 6 bases and J dropped 5 bases, with 11 bases sitting between them. CDR3 length equals 13 residues. Germline loops: CDR1 MDHEN, CDR2 SYDVKM. The CDR3 DNA reads as TGTGCCAGCAGCAGGGTAATTGACAATGAGCAGTTCTTC. This codes for CASSRVIDNEQFF.

The chain joins TRBV9 to TRBJ1-3, with D possibly being TRBD1 (5 bases). Germline V gene data show CDR1 as SGDLS and CDR2 as YYNGEE. The V end was cut by 0 bases, the J end by 4 bases, with 11 bases between. CDR3 length: 15 residues. The DNA for the CDR3 is TGTGCCAGCAGCGTAGGGGGCGCGAAAGGAAACACCATATATTTT. Encoded protein: CASSVGGAKGNTIYF.

The V and J genes are TRBV19 and TRBJ1-4; 8 bases match TRBD1. This CDR3 spans 13 amino acids. J lost 7 bases, V lost 6 bases, and 4 bases had no gene match. CDR1 is LNHDA and CDR2 is SQIVND in the germline V gene (reference sequence). As DNA, the CDR3 is TGTGCCAGTAGCAGGGGGCCTGGTGAAAAACTGTTTTTT. It yields the protein CASSRGPGEKLFF.

This clone appeared a few times. The V call is TRBV29-1, the J call TRBJ1-5, with D perhaps matching TRBD1 (5 bases). CDR3 size: 15 residues. CDR1 and CDR2 (germline): SQVTM, ANQGSEA. The V gene lost 7 bases and the J gene lost 0 bases, with 16 bases spanning the gap. The DNA for the CDR3 is TGCAGCGCGTCCGACAGTCTCTATAGCAATCAGCCCCAGCATTTT. Translation gives CSASDSLYSNQPQHF.

The V call is TRBV5-4, the J call TRBJ2-7; tentatively, D is TRBD2 (6 bases). CDR1 is SGHNT and CDR2 is YYREEE in the germline V gene (reference sequence). Trimming stripped 1 base from V and 5 bases from J, with 13 bases between. The CDR3 length is 14 residues. CDR3 nucleotides: TGTGCCAGCAGCTTGTCACCGGGAGCGGACGAGCAGTACTTC. Its protein product is CASSLSPGADEQYF.

This clone has only a few counts. The gene calls are TRBV4-1 and TRBJ2-7, with a possible D match to TRBD1 (6 bases). This CDR3 is built from 14 residues. In germline, CDR1 is MGHRA, CDR2 YSYEKL. V lost 8 bases to trimming and J lost 0 bases, with 14 bases between them. This chain's CDR3 is CASSLRQDSYEQYF. DNA of the CDR3: TGCGCCAGCTCCCTTCGACAGGACTCCTACGAGCAGTACTTC.

The V and J genes are TRBV2 and TRBJ2-7; TRBD1 aligns across 8 bases. This CDR3 is built from 15 residues. The J segment lost 0 bases and the V segment lost 3 bases, leaving 4 bases of the junction unmatched. In germline, CDR1 is SNHLY, CDR2 FYNNEI. The CDR3 sequence is CASSEDRVISYEQYF. The CDR3 bases are TGTGCCAGCAGTGAGGACAGGGTGATCTCCTACGAGCAGTACTTC. Drawing the rest from reference TRBV2 and TRBJ2-7, the complete variable domain is EPEVTQTPSHQVTQMGQEVILRCVPISNHLYFYWYRQILGQKVEFLVSFYNNEISEKSEIFDDQFSVERPDGSNFTLKIRSTKLEDSAMYFCASSEDRVISYEQYFGPGTRLTVT.

The chain joins TRBV27 to TRBJ2-2; D gene ambiguous. The CDR3 loop spans 15 amino acids. The V end was cut by 5 bases, the J end by 5 bases, with 15 bases between. Germline CDR1 MNHEY, CDR2 SMNVEV (reference sequence). CDR3 DNA sequence: TGTGCCAGCAGTCGATTGGGCTCCCCTACCGGGGAGCTGTTTTTT. The encoded protein is CASSRLGSPTGELFF.

In its sample, this clone was seen a few times. This chain connects TRBV5-1 to TRBJ2-3; D is possibly TRBD2 (6 bases). Trimming took off 2 bases at V and 1 base at J, with 11 bases between the two ends. From germline, CDR1 is SGHRS and CDR2 YFSETQ. The CDR3 consists of 15 residues. Here the CDR3 reads CASSFRGSGTDTQYF. The CDR3 coding sequence is TGCGCCAGCAGCTTTCGGGGGAGCGGCACAGATACGCAGTATTTT. Complete variable domain (other parts from reference TRBV5-1 and TRBJ2-3): KAGVTQTPRYLIKTRGQQVTLSCSPISGHRSVSWYQQTPGQGLQFLFEYFSETQRNKGNFPGRFSGRQFSNSRSEMNVSTLELGDSALYLCASSFRGSGTDTQYFGPGTRLTVL.

J is TRBJ2-2 and V is TRBV9; D gene unclear. The V gene lost 3 bases and the J gene lost 3 bases, with 3 bases spanning the gap. This CDR3 spans 12 amino acids. In germline, CDR1 is SGDLS, CDR2 YYNGEE. The CDR3 protein is CASSADTGELFF. The CDR3, as DNA: TGTGCCAGCAGCGCTGACACCGGGGAGCTGTTTTTT.

The CDR3 DNA is TGTGCCAGCAGCCTACAGCAGGGCTCCTACAATGAGCAGTTCTTC. It yields the protein CASSLQQGSYNEQFF. The chain combines TRBV5-8 with TRBJ2-1, with a tentative D call TRBD1 (5 bases). Per germline, CDR1 SGHTS and CDR2 YDEGEE. This CDR3 region has 15 residues. Trimming left V 4 bases short and J 0 bases short, with 11 bases between.

The V call is TRBV19, the J call TRBJ1-5; 7 bases align to TRBD1. V lost 8 bases to trimming and J lost 0 bases; unmatched junction nucleotides: 7. From germline, CDR1 is LNHDA and CDR2 SQIVND (reference sequence). The CDR3 has 15 residues. The DNA of the CDR3 is TGTGCCAGTTGCAGAGACAGGGTTAGCAATCAGCCCCAGCATTTT. Its protein product is CASCRDRVSNQPQHF.

For the CDR3, the DNA is TGTGCCAGCAGCAAACAGGGGATGGATCAGCCCCAGCATTTT. This gives the protein CASSKQGMDQPQHF. The rearrangement uses TRBV6-5 and TRBJ1-5; 7 bases match TRBD1. This CDR3 is 14 amino acids long. The V and J ends lost 6 bases and 5 bases, in that order; junction bases with no gene match: 7. Germline-derived CDR1 and CDR2 are MNHEY and SVGAGI.

V gene TRBV30 combines with J gene TRBJ2-3; tentative D call: TRBD2 (6 bases). Germline CDR1 and CDR2: GTSNPN and SVGIG (reference sequence). The ends were cut back, 0 bases at V and 4 bases at J, with 8 bases in the middle. This CDR3 spans 13 amino acids. CDR3 residues: CAWSVPGADTQYF. The CDR3 nucleotides read TGTGCCTGGAGTGTACCGGGGGCAGATACGCAGTATTTT.

This chain joins TRBV10-2 and TRBJ1-3; D may be TRBD1 (5 bases). This CDR3 region has 15 residues. CDR1 is WSHSY, CDR2 SAAADI, per germline. Trimming removed 6 bases at V and 0 bases at J, with 12 bases between. CDR3 residues: CASSVGTISGNTIYF. CDR3 bases: TGCGCCAGCAGCGTGGGGACTATCTCTGGAAACACCATATATTTT.

The chain has TRBV11-2 and TRBJ2-7; no reliable D call. Germline assignment: CDR1 SGHAT and CDR2 FQNNGV. V lost 5 bases and J lost 7, with 15 bases in between. The CDR3 contains 13 residues. The CDR3 sequence is CASSVGYAREQYF. In nucleotides, the CDR3 is TGTGCCAGCAGCGTTGGTTACGCCCGGGAGCAGTACTTC.

The CDR3 coding sequence is TGTGCCATCAGCGATCGAGACAGGGGCAATCAGCCCCAGCATTTT. Translated: CAISDRDRGNQPQHF. This rearrangement joins TRBV10-3 to TRBJ1-5; TRBD1 agrees at 7 bases. In germline, CDR1 is ENHRY, CDR2 SYGVKD. This CDR3 is 15 amino acids long. After removal of 6 bases from V and 2 bases from J, the junction contained 7 bases not matched to a gene.

J is TRBJ2-5 and V is TRBV18; 7 positions agree with TRBD2. The CDR3 is made up of 15 amino acids. Germline V gives CDR1 KGHSH, CDR2 LQKENI. Unmatched junction bases numbered 9, after V lost 3 bases and J lost 5 bases. CDR3 sequence reads: CASSPSFGLGETQYF. The CDR3 DNA sequence: TGTGCCAGCTCACCGAGCTTTGGACTAGGGGAGACCCAGTACTTC.

J is TRBJ1-6 and V is TRBV19; 7 bases map to TRBD1. The germline gives CDR1 LNHDA, CDR2 SQIVND (reference sequence). With 3 bases clipped from V and 6 bases from J, the junction kept 11 bases outside the gene matches. The CDR3 is 17 amino acids. The CDR3 reads CASSMGQYVSSNSPLHF. The CDR3 DNA reads as TGTGCCAGTAGTATGGGACAGTATGTCTCTTCTAATTCACCCCTCCACTTT.

The chain is built from TRBV15 and TRBJ2-1; 9 bases match TRBD1. V trimming: 0 bases; J trimming: 15 bases; junction bases outside the gene matches: 3. The germline gives CDR1 LNHNV, CDR2 YYDKDF (reference sequence). There are 12 residues in the CDR3. CDR3 DNA: TGTGCCACCAGCAGAGATGGGACAGGGTGGTTCTTC. It encodes CATSRDGTGWFF.

This sequence joins TRBV27 and TRBJ1-2; D gene unclear. Trimming took 5 bases from V and 7 from J, leaving 11 bases between them. CDR3 length equals 12 residues. CDR1 is MNHEY and CDR2 is SMNVEV in the germline V gene (reference sequence). The CDR3 DNA sequence: TGTGCCAGCAGTCAAGGAGGGAGTGGCTACACCTTC. This sequence encodes CASSQGGSGYTF.

The chain is built from TRBV13 and TRBJ2-7; D perhaps matches TRBD2 (6 bases). V was clipped by 4 bases and J by 2 bases, with 12 bases between them. CDR3 length: 14 residues. Looked up from germline, CDR1 is PRHDT and CDR2 is FYEKMQ (reference sequence). CDR3 DNA: TGTGCCAGCAGCTCGGGGGACTCCCCCTACGAGCAGTACTTC. Residues: CASSSGDSPYEQYF.

This chain connects TRBV7-9 to TRBJ1-1; D gene unclear. This CDR3 contains 15 residues. The V and J ends lost 2 bases and 1 base respectively, with 11 bases between them. Germline CDR1 SEHNR, CDR2 FQNEAQ (reference sequence). The CDR3, as DNA: TGTGCCAGCAGCTTATACCGGGGTACGAACACTGAAGCTTTCTTT. This gives the protein CASSLYRGTNTEAFF.